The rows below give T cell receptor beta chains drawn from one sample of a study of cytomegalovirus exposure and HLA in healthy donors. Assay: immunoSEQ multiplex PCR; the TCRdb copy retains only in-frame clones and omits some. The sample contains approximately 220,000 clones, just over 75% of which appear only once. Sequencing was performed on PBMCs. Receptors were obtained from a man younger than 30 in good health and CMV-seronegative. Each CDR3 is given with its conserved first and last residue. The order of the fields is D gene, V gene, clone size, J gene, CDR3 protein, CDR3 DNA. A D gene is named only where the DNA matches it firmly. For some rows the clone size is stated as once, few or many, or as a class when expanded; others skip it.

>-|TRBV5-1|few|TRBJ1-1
CASSLNGYGTEAFF
TGCGCCAGCAGCTTGAACGGGTATGGCACTGAAGCTTTCTTT
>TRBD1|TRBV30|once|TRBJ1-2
CAWVWGQGSGYTF
TGTGCCTGGGTTTGGGGACAGGGGAGTGGCTACACCTTC
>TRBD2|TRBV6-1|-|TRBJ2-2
CASRTSGSYTGELFF
TGTGCCAGCAGGACAAGCGGGAGTTACACCGGGGAGCTGTTTTTT
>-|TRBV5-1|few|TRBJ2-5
CASSLLPGQETQYF
TGCGCCAGCAGCTTGCTCCCGGGGCAAGAGACCCAGTACTTC
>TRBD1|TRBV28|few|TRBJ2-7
CASSPGTGGDFSYEQYF
TGTGCCAGCAGTCCGGGGACAGGGGGCGACTTCTCCTACGAGCAGTACTTC
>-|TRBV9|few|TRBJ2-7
CASSLGSEQYF
TGTGCCAGCAGCCTCGGGTCCGAGCAGTACTTC
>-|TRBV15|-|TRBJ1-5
CATSRDGGQPQHF
TGTGCCACCAGCAGAGACGGGGGGCAGCCCCAGCATTTT
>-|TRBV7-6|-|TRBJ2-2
CASGGGELFF
TGTGCCAGCGGCGGGGGGGAGCTGTTTTTT
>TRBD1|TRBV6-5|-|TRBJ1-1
CASSYGGQGPNTEAFF
TGTGCCAGCAGTTACGGGGGACAGGGACCGAACACTGAAGCTTTCTTT
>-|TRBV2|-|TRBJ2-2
CASSLKRTGELFF
TGTGCCAGCAGTTTGAAGCGGACCGGGGAGCTGTTTTTT
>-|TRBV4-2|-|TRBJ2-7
CASSQERISYEQYF
TGTGCCAGCAGCCAAGAGAGGATCTCCTACGAGCAGTACTTC
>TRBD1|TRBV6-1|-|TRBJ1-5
CASRQGGSSNQPQHF
TGTGCCAGCAGGCAGGGGGGCAGTAGCAATCAGCCCCAGCATTTT
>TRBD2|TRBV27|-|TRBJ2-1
CASTQGGTSGRGGYNEQFF
TGTGCCAGCACCCAGGGCGGGACTAGCGGGAGGGGGGGGTACAATGAGCAGTTCTTC
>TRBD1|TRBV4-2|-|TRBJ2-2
CASSPGQGASTGELFF
TGTGCCAGCAGCCCGGGACAGGGGGCTTCAACCGGGGAGCTGTTTTTT
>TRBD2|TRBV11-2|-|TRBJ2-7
CASSLALAGGLPYEQYF
TGTGCCAGCAGCTTAGCACTAGCGGGGGGATTACCCTACGAGCAGTACTTC
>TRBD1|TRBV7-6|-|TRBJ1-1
CASSYRGAEAFF
TGTGCCAGCAGCTACAGGGGGGCTGAAGCTTTCTTT
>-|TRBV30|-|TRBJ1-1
CAWSPLRNTEAFF
TGTGCCTGGAGTCCCCTCCGTAACACTGAAGCTTTCTTT
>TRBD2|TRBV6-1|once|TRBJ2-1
CASKRTSGISSEQFF
TGTGCCAGCAAACGGACTAGCGGGATTAGTAGTGAGCAGTTCTTC
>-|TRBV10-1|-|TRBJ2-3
CASGPLDTQYF
TGCGCCAGCGGGCCCCTAGATACGCAGTATTTT
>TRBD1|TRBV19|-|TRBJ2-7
CASSIVRDSSYEQYF
TGTGCCAGTAGTATAGTTCGGGACAGTTCCTACGAGCAGTACTTC
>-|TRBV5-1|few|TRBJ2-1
CASSLNSYNEQFF
TGCGCCAGCAGCTTGAACAGTTACAATGAGCAGTTCTTC
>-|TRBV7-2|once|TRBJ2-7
CASSLVQGGEQYF
TGTGCCAGCAGCTTAGTCCAGGGAGGCGAGCAGTACTTC
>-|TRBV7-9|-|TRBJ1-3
CASSSRSTENTIYF
TGTGCCAGCAGCTCCCGGAGCACTGAAAACACCATATATTTT
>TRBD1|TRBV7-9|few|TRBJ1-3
CASRTGAMGNTIYF
TGTGCCAGCAGGACAGGGGCGATGGGAAACACCATATATTTT
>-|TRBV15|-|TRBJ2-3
CATSSGTSTDTQYF
TGTGCCACCAGCTCCGGGACTAGCACAGATACGCAGTATTTT
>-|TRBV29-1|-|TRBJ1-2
CSVWGVSTNYGYTF
TGCAGCGTTTGGGGGGTGTCAACTAACTATGGCTACACCTTC
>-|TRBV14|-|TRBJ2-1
CASSPLLRGNEQFF
TGTGCCAGCAGCCCCCTCCTGCGGGGAAATGAGCAGTTCTTC
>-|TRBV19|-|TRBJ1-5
CASSLHSYSGREGYQPQHF
TGTGCCAGTAGTCTCCATTCGTATAGTGGCAGGGAAGGGTATCAGCCCCAGCATTTT
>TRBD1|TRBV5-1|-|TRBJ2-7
CASSLARAGGDEQYF
TGCGCCAGCAGCTTGGCCAGGGCAGGGGGCGACGAGCAGTACTTC
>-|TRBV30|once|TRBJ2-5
CAWSPGHLNLAGTQYF
TGTGCCTGGAGCCCGGGACATCTTAATTTGGCTGGGACCCAGTACTTC